This T cell receptor (beta chain) was identified during a study of CD8 T cells in ankylosing spondylitis. Whole-study results and caveats: Made up of fewer than 10 highly homologous variants, a TCR beta motif appeared characteristic of ankylosing spondylitis blood.

TCRdb re-analysed the 5' RACE reads in MiXCR, keeping a single row per CDR3 protein. The repertoire holds about 220,000 distinct CDR3 sequences, with over 9.5% as singletons. At least ten counts were recorded for this clonotype. Its cognate antigen is unknown. The material sequenced was blood, either unsorted or a sorted T cell fraction (not recorded which). The TCR sequence derives from a male donor with ankylosing spondylitis or in good health (not recorded which).

CDR3 nucleotides: TGTGCCAGCAGCTCCGGGACAGGGGGCTACAATGAGCAGTTCTTC. This codes for CASSSGTGGYNEQFF. V usage is TRBV5-5 and J usage is TRBJ2-1, with 11 bases that match TRBD1. V shed 3 bases and J 3 bases; nucleotides not matched to a gene: 2. From germline, CDR1 is SGHKS and CDR2 YYEKEE (reference sequence). The CDR3 has 15 amino acids.